This entry is about one TCR beta chain. Its antigen is unidentified. The data stem from a study of blood T cells in healthy people across ages. Trimming pared 0 bases from V and 8 bases from J, leaving 8 bases between. CDR1 and CDR2 from the germline V gene are LNHNV and YYDKDF (reference sequence). CDR3 length equals 13 residues. Study findings and constraints: No one knew whether donors had CMV, which possibly confounded expanded clonotype changes.

It was with a sample-barcoded 5' primer and a J-beta primer mix that a second PCR of about 6 to 12 cycles was run. TCRdb redid the calling of the 5' RACE reads with MiXCR, one entry per CDR3 protein. The data show 550,000 to 700,000 distinct CDR3 sequences, 27% seen once. The chain couples TRBV15 to TRBJ2-1; no firm D call. Sample: blood. The receptor was derived from a woman between 65 and 79 years old in good health. The CDR3 DNA is TGTGCCACCAGCAGAGATGTCATGGATGAGCAGTTCTTC. Its translation: CATSRDVMDEQFF.